The rows below give T cell receptor beta chains drawn from one sample of a study of cytomegalovirus exposure and HLA in healthy donors. Measured with immunoSEQ multiplex PCR; TCRdb has only the in-frame clones, and not every one. The table includes over 200,000 clones, nearly 90% detected once. What was sequenced was PBMCs. The source is a woman aged 18-29 years in good health and CMV-seronegative. CDR3s include the opening cysteine and the closing phenylalanine or tryptophan. A D gene is named only where the DNA matches it firmly. Only some rows state a clone size, as once, few, many or a class for expanded clones.

>few|TRBJ2-5|TRBV5-4|NA
CASSLEASVRVQYF
TGTGCCAGCAGCTTGGAGGCTAGCGTTCGAGTCCAGTACTTC
>NA|TRBJ2-1|TRBV29-1|TRBD1
CSVDGQVGNIF
TGCAGCGTGGACGGACAGGTTGGGAATATCTTC
>NA|TRBJ1-1|TRBV10-3|TRBD1
CAISETQGKNTEAFF
TGTGCCATCAGTGAAACACAGGGGAAGAACACTGAAGCTTTCTTT
>NA|TRBJ2-1|TRBV10-2|TRBD2
CATPSGGPGEQFF
TGCGCCACGCCTAGCGGGGGGCCGGGGGAGCAGTTCTTC
>NA|TRBJ1-5|TRBV14|NA
CASSQPSNRNSNQPQHF
TGTGCCAGCAGCCAACCGTCGAACAGAAATAGCAATCAGCCCCAGCATTTT
>NA|TRBJ1-3|TRBV5-1|TRBD1
CASSSQGTGNTIYF
TGCGCCAGCAGCTCACAGGGGACAGGAAACACCATATATTTT
>NA|TRBJ2-1|TRBV19|TRBD2
CASSIDGRGAYNEQFF
TGTGCCAGTAGTATAGATGGGCGGGGGGCCTACAATGAGCAGTTCTTC
>NA|TRBJ1-1|TRBV5-6|NA
CASSLAGQGLGTEAFF
TGTGCCAGCAGCTTGGCCGGCCAGGGACTTGGCACTGAAGCTTTCTTT
>once|TRBJ1-1|TRBV7-8|NA
CASSLVGAGGFTEAFF
TGTGCCAGCAGCTTAGTGGGGGCGGGAGGGTTCACTGAAGCTTTCTTT
>NA|TRBJ2-7|TRBV15|NA
CATSREGGTYEQYF
TGTGCCACCAGCAGAGAAGGCGGCACCTACGAGCAGTACTTC
>NA|TRBJ1-3|TRBV10-1|NA
CASSESLSGNTIYF
TGCGCCAGCAGTGAGTCTCTCTCTGGAAACACCATATATTTT
>NA|TRBJ1-1|TRBV25-1|NA
CASKGEWTEAFF
TGTGCCAGCAAGGGGGAGTGGACTGAAGCTTTCTTT
>NA|TRBJ2-7|TRBV9|NA
CASSVGGGGHSYEQYF
TGTGCCAGCAGCGTAGGGGGCGGGGGCCACTCCTACGAGCAGTACTTC
>NA|TRBJ1-2|TRBV6-1|NA
CASSLLIYGYTF
TGTGCCAGCAGTTTACTTATCTATGGCTACACCTTC
>few|TRBJ1-6|TRBV4-3|NA
CASSQDIGNSPLHF
TGCGCCAGCAGCCAAGATATCGGGAATTCACCCCTCCACTTT
>NA|TRBJ1-2|TRBV10-3|NA
CAISESAGKGYGYTF
TGTGCCATCAGTGAGTCTGCGGGGAAAGGATATGGCTACACCTTC
>NA|TRBJ1-2|TRBV19|NA
CASSMVRSYGYTF
TGTGCCAGTAGTATGGTTCGCAGCTATGGCTACACCTTC
>NA|TRBJ1-5|TRBV30|TRBD1
CAWSSGTGTQPQHF
TGTGCCTGGAGCTCCGGGACAGGGACTCAGCCCCAGCATTTT
>few|TRBJ1-2|TRBV4-1|TRBD1
CASSHGDRGLGGYTF
TGCGCCAGCAGCCACGGGGACAGGGGATTAGGAGGCTACACCTTC
>NA|TRBJ2-1|TRBV11-3|TRBD2
CASSLTSGGAGEQFF
TGTGCCAGCAGCCTGACTAGCGGGGGGGCCGGTGAGCAGTTCTTC
>NA|TRBJ1-2|TRBV9|NA
CASREVSGYGYTF
TGTGCCAGCAGGGAGGTCTCTGGTTATGGCTACACCTTC
>few|TRBJ2-7|TRBV5-4|NA
CASSLGAGQGTYEQYF
TGTGCCAGCAGCTTAGGGGCTGGGCAGGGGACCTACGAGCAGTACTTC
>NA|TRBJ1-5|TRBV6-5|NA
CASSYSEDSNQPQHF
TGTGCCAGCAGTTACTCAGAGGATAGCAATCAGCCCCAGCATTTT
>NA|TRBJ2-1|TRBV18|NA
CASSPTPTDEQFF
TGTGCCAGCTCACCAACCCCCACGGATGAGCAGTTCTTC